This paragraph reports one T cell receptor (beta chain). Germline lookup yields CDR1 MNHEY and CDR2 SMNVEV (reference sequence). This CDR3 region has 16 residues. V shed 3 bases, J shed 8 bases, and the junction held 11 bases outside the gene matches. PCR used 60 Vbeta primers and 13 Jbeta primers. The data were produced by immunoSEQ multiplex PCR, yet TCRdb's version contains in-frame clones alone and is incomplete. The sample contains around 190,000 clones, around 80% of which appear only once. The data were obtained in a study of cytomegalovirus exposure and HLA in healthy donors. This receptor was obtained from a man in his forties in good health and CMV-seronegative. The material sequenced was PBMCs. The chain combines TRBV27 with TRBJ2-1, with 9 bases fitting TRBD1. CDR3 amino acids: CASSFPAGQGRDEQFF. The CDR3 DNA reads as TGTGCCAGCAGTTTCCCTGCGGGACAGGGACGAGATGAGCAGTTCTTC.